Described below is a single T cell receptor (beta chain) sequence and its context. The sample originates from a study of cytomegalovirus exposure and HLA in healthy donors. Study background: Among the roughly 400 genotyped donors, about 81% were placed in the Caucasian-associated ancestry cluster.

Germline CDR1 reads MGHRA; CDR2 reads YSYEKL. CDR3 length: 15 amino acids. In the PCR, 60 Vbeta and 13 Jbeta primers were used. Repertoires were generated with immunoSEQ multiplex PCR, while TCRdb's copy carries only in-frame clones and drops some. The data show roughly 180,000 clones, with approximately 80% seen just once and approximately 1.3% held by the top ten. The sample was PBMCs. The V and J genes are TRBV4-1 and TRBJ1-5, with 12 bases matching TRBD1. Judging by the DNA end, TRBJ2-3 fits better; the J call may be wrong. This receptor was obtained from a man younger than 45 in good health and CMV-seronegative. CDR3 region: CASRGDRGPDQPQYF. The CDR3 region has the DNA TGCGCCAGCAGGGGGGACAGGGGGCCCGATCAGCCCCAGTATTTT.